The text below deals with one T cell receptor (beta chain). As yet, its antigen is unknown. The record originates from a study of cytomegalovirus exposure and HLA in healthy donors. Study results and limitations: Clusters of TCRs from the first cohort tended to co-occur in the 120 validation repertoires (as a later analysis found).

The donors were part of the roughly 120-subject validation cohort, which stood apart from the approximately 630-subject first cohort. The repertoire was sequenced with immunoSEQ multiplex PCR; TCRdb's copy has only in-frame clones and lacks some. The sample lists 250,000 or so clones, around 89% occurring once. V lost 5 bases to trimming and J lost 5 bases; unmatched junction nucleotides: 10. The germline gives CDR1 MNHEY, CDR2 SMNVEV (reference sequence). This CDR3 contains 16 residues. This receptor was taken from a woman under 30 in good health and CMV-seronegative. The V and J genes are TRBV27 and TRBJ2-1; 9 nucleotides align to TRBD1. Sequencing was performed on PBMCs. CDR3 DNA: TGTGCCAGCAGTCTCCGACGGACAGGGGAACACAATGAGCAGTTCTTC. This sequence encodes CASSLRRTGEHNEQFF.